This passage covers 22 T cell receptor beta chains from one sample sequenced in a study of glioma-infiltrating T cells after dendritic cell vaccination. Specified time point: after dendritic cell vaccination, including at tumor progression/relapse. Repertoires were generated with immunoSEQ multiplex PCR, while TCRdb's copy carries only in-frame clones and drops some. This sample yields more than 45,000 clones, of which roughly 80% are seen a single time; 15% to 18% belongs to the top ten. The source material was blood, sampled after dendritic cell vaccination. These receptors all come from a human donor with glioblastoma.

This sequence joins TRBV6-5 and TRBJ2-7; the match to TRBD1 covers 7 bases. The junction had 8 bases not matched to a gene; V was cut back by 5 bases and J by 7 bases. CDR1 MNHEY and CDR2 SVGAGI come from the germline V gene. The CDR3 loop spans 13 amino acids. The CDR3 DNA is TGTGCCAGCAGTACTTACAGGGGTCGGGAGCAGTACTTC. As protein: CASSTYRGREQYF.

This rearrangement joins TRBV6-5 to TRBJ2-7; weak D call: TRBD1 (5 bases). The germline gives CDR1 MNHEY, CDR2 SVGAGI. V was pared by 2 bases and J by 3 bases, with 14 bases between. The CDR3 length is 15 residues. The DNA for the CDR3 is TGTGCCAGCAGTTACCTGGGGCCGGGCTTCTACGAGCAGTACTTC. It encodes CASSYLGPGFYEQYF.

The V call is TRBV2, the J call TRBJ1-2; 7 bases align to TRBD1. Germline CDR1 SNHLY, CDR2 FYNNEI. The CDR3 is 12 residues long. V gave up 5 bases and J gave up 4 bases; unmatched junction bases: 1. CDR3 bases: TGTGCCAGCAGTAGGGACAGCTATGGCTACACCTTC. Translation: CASSRDSYGYTF.

The chain recombines TRBV27 with TRBJ2-7, with TRBD2 identical over 7 bases. Trimming removed 6 bases from V and 4 bases from J; junction bases left unmatched: 15. The CDR3 contains 16 residues. Looked up from germline, CDR1 is MNHEY and CDR2 is SMNVEV (reference sequence). CDR3 sequence (DNA): TGTGCCAGCAGCCCCAGGTGGGAGGGAGGAAGGTACGAGCAGTACTTC. It translates to CASSPRWEGGRYEQYF.

The genes are TRBV5-1 and TRBJ2-7; D is ambiguous. Trimming pared 3 bases from V and 5 bases from J, leaving 6 bases between. The length of the CDR3 is 11 residues. Germline V gives CDR1 SGHRS, CDR2 YFSETQ. In nucleotides, the CDR3 is TGCGCCAGCAGCTATCTAGACGAGCAGTACTTC. Translation: CASSYLDEQYF.

V and J are TRBV7-2 and TRBJ2-7, with 10 bases aligning to TRBD2. After removal of 4 bases from V and 2 bases from J, the junction contained 2 bases not matched to a gene. The CDR3 is 14 amino acids. In germline, CDR1 is SGHTA, CDR2 FQGNSA. This chain's CDR3 is CASSSSGGPYEQYF. Written as DNA, the CDR3 is TGTGCCAGCAGCTCTAGCGGGGGCCCCTACGAGCAGTACTTC.

This clone was seen a handful of times. The V call is TRBV18, the J call TRBJ2-5, with D possibly being TRBD1 (6 bases). Germline CDR1 reads KGHSH; CDR2 reads LQKENI. This CDR3 is 14 amino acids long. Between the trimmed V and J ends, which lost 3 bases and 2 bases, there was a span of 10 bases. The CDR3 DNA reads TGTGCCAGCTCACCGGGGACACAGCAAGAGACCCAGTACTTC. Its protein product is CASSPGTQQETQYF.

Concerning this clone: The sample holds other DNA sequences that translate to the same CDR3. The V call is TRBV5-1, the J call TRBJ2-2; TRBD1 aligns across 8 bases. Germline V gene data show CDR1 as SGHRS and CDR2 as YFSETQ. CDR3 size: 15 residues. V shed 5 bases, J shed 5 bases, and the junction held 8 bases outside the gene matches. The CDR3, as DNA: TGCGCCAGCAGTCTCGGACAGGGTTGGACCGGGGAGCTGTTTTTT. Translated, it gives CASSLGQGWTGELFF. Full variable domain (remainder filled in from reference TRBV5-1 and TRBJ2-2): KAGVTQTPRYLIKTRGQQVTLSCSPISGHRSVSWYQQTPGQGLQFLFEYFSETQRNKGNFPGRFSGRQFSNSRSEMNVSTLELGDSALYLCASSLGQGWTGELFFGEGSRLTVL.

In this sample, this clone turned up once. This chain links TRBV19 with TRBJ1-5; D is uncertain. Trimming removed 0 bases from V and 4 bases from J, with 7 bases in between. This CDR3 is built from 14 residues. Germline CDR1 reads LNHDA; CDR2 reads SQIVND (reference sequence). CDR3 in amino acids: CASSIEQTNQPQHF. Here the CDR3 DNA reads TGTGCCAGTAGTATAGAACAGACGAATCAGCCCCAGCATTTT.

The J gene is TRBJ2-7, the V gene TRBV30; maybe TRBD2 (6 bases). The CDR3 runs to 11 residues. CDR1 is GTSNPN, CDR2 SVGIG, per germline (reference sequence). Deletions cut 0 bases from V and 7 bases from J, with 7 bases between. CDR3 nucleotide sequence: TGTGCCTGGAGTGTCCTAGCGGAGCAGTACTTC. Translated, it gives CAWSVLAEQYF.

The V call is TRBV11-2, the J call TRBJ1-1, with TRBD1 matching over 7 bases. CDR1 SGHAT and CDR2 FQNNGV come from the germline V gene. The junction had 3 bases not matched to a gene; V was cut back by 0 bases and J by 8 bases. The CDR3 is made up of 13 amino acids. The CDR3 is CASSLDLQGEAFF. The DNA for the CDR3 is TGTGCCAGCAGCTTAGATCTACAGGGGGAAGCTTTCTTT.

V is TRBV15 and J is TRBJ2-1; D might be TRBD2 (7 bases). Germline assignment: CDR1 LNHNV and CDR2 YYDKDF (reference sequence). CDR3 length equals 15 residues. Trimming took 0 bases from V and 9 from J, leaving 15 bases between them. The CDR3, as DNA: TGTGCCACCAGCAGAGATCTGGTGGGGGGGCCTGAGCAGTTCTTC. It codes for CATSRDLVGGPEQFF. The full variable domain, its missing parts supplied by reference TRBV15 and TRBJ2-1, is DAMVIQNPRYQVTQFGKPVTLSCSQTLNHNVMYWYQQKSSQAPKLLFHYYDKDFNNEADTPDNFQSRRPNTSFCFLDIRSPGLGDTAMYLCATSRDLVGGPEQFFGPGTRLTVL.

The chain recombines TRBV15 with TRBJ1-2; tentatively, D is TRBD1 (6 bases). The V end was cut by 5 bases, the J end by 3 bases, with 19 bases between. The CDR3 extends over 16 amino acids. Per germline, CDR1 LNHNV and CDR2 YYDKDF (reference sequence). CDR3 sequence (DNA): TGTGCCACCAGCTCGCGACCGGGGGGCCCCGACTATGGCTACACCTTC. Its translation: CATSSRPGGPDYGYTF.

The chain employs TRBV30 and TRBJ1-3, with no clear D. V was cut by 7 bases and J by 0 bases, with 7 bases left in between. Germline CDR1 GTSNPN, CDR2 SVGIG (reference sequence). The CDR3 is 12 amino acids. CDR3 sequence: CAFGSSGNTIYF. The DNA for the CDR3 is TGTGCCTTCGGGAGCTCTGGAAACACCATATATTTT.

The gene calls are TRBV5-1 and TRBJ2-5; 7 nucleotides agree with TRBD1. The DNA end favors TRBJ2-7, so the J call may be wrong. The CDR3 is 15 amino acids. The V gene's germline CDR1 is SGHRS and CDR2 YFSETQ. The CDR3 DNA reads TGCGCCAGCAGCTTTGCGGCAGGGGGCTCCTACGAGCAGTACTTC. It encodes CASSFAAGGSYEQYF.

CDR3 nucleotide sequence: TGTGCTAGTGGGGGGCAGAACACTGAAGCTTTCTTT. As protein: CASGGQNTEAFF. V gene TRBV12-5 combines with J gene TRBJ1-1, with D possibly being TRBD1 (5 bases). Germline loops: CDR1 LGHNT, CDR2 FRNRAP. Trimming cost V 6 bases and J 1 base, with 6 bases left between them. The CDR3 sequence is 12 residues long.

The chain combines TRBV19 with TRBJ1-6; 7 bases are a match to TRBD1. Trimming cost V 5 bases and J 0 bases; bases outside gene matches: 10. This CDR3 region has 18 residues. Germline values: CDR1 LNHDA, CDR2 SQIVND (reference sequence). CDR3 DNA: TGTGCCAGTAGTGCACAGGGGTTTTTGAGCTCCTATAATTCACCCCTCCACTTT. Its protein product is CASSAQGFLSSYNSPLHF.

V gene TRBV11-2 combines with J gene TRBJ1-6; TRBD1 aligns across 8 bases. Germline V gene lookup returns CDR1 SGHAT and CDR2 FQNNGV. CDR3 length equals 14 residues. The V segment lost 4 bases and the J segment 6 bases; nucleotides outside the gene matches: 2. The DNA for the CDR3 is TGTGCCAGCAGCTGGACAGGGCCTAATTCACCCCTCCACTTT. This sequence encodes CASSWTGPNSPLHF.

The chain couples TRBV19 to TRBJ1-2, with D maybe TRBD1 (5 bases). This CDR3 is 14 amino acids long. V was pared by 3 bases and J by 5 bases, with 13 bases between. Germline CDR1 LNHDA, CDR2 SQIVND (reference sequence). The CDR3 coding sequence is TGTGCCAGTAGTATCAGGACAAACTATTATGGCTACACCTTC. This encodes CASSIRTNYYGYTF.

The chain is built from TRBV6-1 and TRBJ1-2; 7 positions match TRBD1. CDR1 is MNHNS and CDR2 is SASEGT in the germline V gene. The junction had 8 bases not matched to a gene; V was cut back by 4 bases and J by 6 bases. The CDR3 has 14 amino acids. The CDR3: CASSVSRQGDGYTF. The CDR3 nucleotides are TGTGCCAGCAGTGTCTCGCGCCAGGGGGATGGCTACACCTTC.

This clone showed up just once. CDR3 bases: TGCGCCAGCAGCTTGTTTTCGGGAGGAAGTGGGCTTAATAATTCACCCCTCCACTTT. This encodes CASSLFSGGSGLNNSPLHF. The chain links TRBV5-1 to TRBJ1-6; D ambiguous. The CDR3 runs to 19 residues. The germline CDR1 and CDR2 sequences are SGHRS and YFSETQ. V was shortened by 1 base and J by 5 bases, with 22 bases between the two germline ends. Full variable domain (outside the CDR3, taken from reference TRBV5-1 and TRBJ1-6): KAGVTQTPRYLIKTRGQQVTLSCSPISGHRSVSWYQQTPGQGLQFLFEYFSETQRNKGNFPGRFSGRQFSNSRSEMNVSTLELGDSALYLCASSLFSGGSGLNNSPLHFGNGTRLTVT.

The V call is TRBV6-1, the J call TRBJ2-2; tentatively, D is TRBD1 (6 bases). CDR3 length: 17 amino acids. V gave up 3 bases and J gave up 0 bases, with 14 bases separating them. Germline V gene lookup returns CDR1 MNHNS and CDR2 SASEGT. CDR3 sequence (DNA): TGTGCCAGCAGTGAGCCCTCGGGACAATCGAACACCGGGGAGCTGTTTTTT. Translation: CASSEPSGQSNTGELFF.